Listed below are T cell receptor beta chains from one sample, sequenced in a study of molecular identifiers for immune sequencing clone quantification. A single record per CDR3 protein comes from TCRdb applying MiXCR to the PCR reads. The sample includes approximately 550,000 distinct CDR3 sequences, about a fifth of them seen just once. The specimen was naive CD8+ T cells from blood, with Jurkat cell RNA spiked in. The receptors originated from a human donor in good health. Some libraries in this study had Jurkat cell RNA spiked in. CDR3s include the opening cysteine and the closing phenylalanine or tryptophan. Fields, in order: D gene, V gene, J gene, clone size, CDR3 protein, CDR3 DNA. A D gene is named only where the DNA matches it firmly. Clone sizes are given selectively: once, few, many, or a class where the clone is expanded.

TRBD1	TRBV5-3	TRBJ2-1	.	CASSWRQGAYEQFF	TGTGCCAGCAGCTGGAGACAGGGGGCCTATGAGCAGTTCTTC
TRBD2	TRBV20-1	TRBJ2-7	.	CSAITLAGTYEQYF	TGCAGTGCTATAACGCTAGCGGGGACCTACGAGCAGTACTTC
.	TRBV10-3	TRBJ2-7	.	CAISESNTGSTASYEQYF	TGTGCCATCAGTGAGTCAAACACCGGGTCTACAGCTTCCTACGAGCAGTACTTC
.	TRBV4-3	TRBJ2-1	.	CASSQDGGGYEQFF	TGCGCCAGCAGCCAAGATGGGGGGGGCTATGAGCAGTTCTTC
TRBD1	TRBV6-2/TRBV6-3	TRBJ1-1	.	CASSLLQGMNAEAFF	TGTGCCAGCAGTCTCCTACAGGGGATGAACGCTGAAGCTTTCTTT
TRBD2	TRBV29-1	TRBJ2-5	few	CSVEAFGGNQETQYF	TGCAGCGTTGAAGCATTCGGGGGGAACCAAGAGACCCAGTACTTC
.	TRBV6-2/TRBV6-3	TRBJ2-2	.	CASSPLGGGTGELFF	TGTGCCAGCAGTCCCCTAGGGGGAGGTACCGGGGAGCTGTTTTTT
.	TRBV12-3/TRBV12-4	TRBJ1-4	few	CASSLDSQRSEKLFF	TGTGCCAGCAGCCTAGACAGCCAAAGGAGTGAAAAACTGTTTTTT
.	TRBV5-4	TRBJ2-3	many	CASSSYRIAEDF	TGTGCCAGCAGCTCCTACCGGATCGCAGAGGATTTT
.	TRBV5-4	TRBJ2-7	few	CASTIQGGDRSYEQYF	TGTGCCAGCACTATCCAGGGAGGAGACAGGTCCTACGAGCAGTACTTC
.	TRBV4-3	TRBJ1-2	many	CASSPDIPYGYTF	TGCGCCAGCAGTCCTGACATTCCCTATGGCTACACCTTC
.	TRBV2	TRBJ1-1	few	CASSGQVTEAFF	TGTGCCAGCAGTGGACAGGTAACTGAAGCTTTCTTT
.	TRBV2	TRBJ1-6	.	CASRPGHPNSPLHF	TGTGCCAGCAGGCCGGGACACCCGAATTCACCCCTCCACTTT
TRBD2	TRBV3-1	TRBJ2-3	.	CASSQEGGESDTQYF	TGTGCCAGCAGCCAAGAGGGGGGGGAGTCAGATACGCAGTATTTT
.	TRBV6-1	TRBJ1-2	few	CASSEIWQGSNYGYTF	TGTGCCAGCAGTGAAATCTGGCAGGGGAGTAACTATGGCTACACCTTC
.	TRBV4-3	TRBJ1-5	many	CASSQDLGGYSNQPQHF	TGCGCCAGCAGCCAAGATCTTGGGGGTTATAGCAATCAGCCCCAGCATTTT
.	TRBV29-1	TRBJ1-2	many	CSVAARSGYTF	TGCAGCGTCGCCGCCAGAAGCGGCTACACCTTC
.	TRBV20-1	TRBJ2-7	many	CSARDVSSSYEQYF	TGCAGTGCTAGAGACGTTAGCAGCTCCTACGAGCAGTACTTC
TRBD2	TRBV20-1	TRBJ2-7	many	CSARDQAGGIYEQYF	TGCAGTGCTAGAGATCAAGCGGGAGGTATCTACGAGCAGTACTTC
TRBD2	TRBV12-3/TRBV12-4	TRBJ2-5	few	CASSPWEGNTETQYF	TGTGCCAGCAGCCCGTGGGAGGGGAACACAGAGACCCAGTACTTC
.	TRBV7-9	TRBJ1-1	.	CASSSLDAEAFF	TGTGCCAGCAGCTCCCTGGACGCTGAAGCTTTCTTT
.	TRBV27	TRBJ1-3	few	CASSLSWETGNTIYF	TGTGCCAGCAGTTTATCCTGGGAGACAGGAAACACCATATATTTT
.	TRBV4-3	TRBJ2-7	.	CASSPQAGSYEQYF	TGCGCCAGCAGCCCGCAGGCCGGTTCCTACGAGCAGTACTTC